The text below deals with one T cell receptor (beta chain). This entry belongs to a study of blood T cell repertoires in COVID-19. Trimming removed 5 bases at V and 1 base at J, with 11 bases between. This CDR3 is 14 amino acids long. The germline V gene encodes CDR1 MDHEN and CDR2 SYDVKM. The data were produced by immunoSEQ multiplex PCR, yet TCRdb's version contains in-frame clones alone and is incomplete. The sample lists about 110,000 clones, 81% occurring once. The receptor was derived from a woman between 70 and 85 years old with acute or convalescent COVID-19. The chain couples TRBV28 to TRBJ1-2, with D perhaps matching TRBD1 (5 bases). The sample comprised peripheral blood. The CDR3 coding sequence is TGTGCCAGCAGTCCAACAGGTGATAACTATGGCTACACCTTC. Amino acids: CASSPTGDNYGYTF.